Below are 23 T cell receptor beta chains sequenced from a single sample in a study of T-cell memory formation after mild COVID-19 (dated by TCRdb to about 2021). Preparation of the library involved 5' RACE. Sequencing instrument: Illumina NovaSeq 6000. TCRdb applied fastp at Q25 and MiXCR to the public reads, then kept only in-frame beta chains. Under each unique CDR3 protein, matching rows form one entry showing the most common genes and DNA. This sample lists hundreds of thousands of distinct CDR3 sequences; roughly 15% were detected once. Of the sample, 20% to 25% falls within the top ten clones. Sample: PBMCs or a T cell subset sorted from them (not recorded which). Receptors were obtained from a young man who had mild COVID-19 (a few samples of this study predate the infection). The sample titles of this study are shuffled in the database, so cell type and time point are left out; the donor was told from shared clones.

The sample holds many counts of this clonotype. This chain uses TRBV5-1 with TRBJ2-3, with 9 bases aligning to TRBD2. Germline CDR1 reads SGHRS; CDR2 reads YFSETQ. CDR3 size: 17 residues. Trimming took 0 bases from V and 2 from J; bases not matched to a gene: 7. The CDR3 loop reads CASSLVSSGEATDTQYF. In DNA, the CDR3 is TGCGCCAGCAGCTTGGTGTCTAGCGGGGAGGCCACAGATACGCAGTATTTT.

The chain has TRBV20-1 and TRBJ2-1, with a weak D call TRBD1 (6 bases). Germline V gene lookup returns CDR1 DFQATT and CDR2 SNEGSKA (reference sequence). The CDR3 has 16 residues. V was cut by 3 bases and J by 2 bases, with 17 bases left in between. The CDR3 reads CSASGFRQDPYNEQFF. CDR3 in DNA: TGCAGTGCTAGTGGGTTTCGACAGGACCCCTACAATGAGCAGTTCTTC.

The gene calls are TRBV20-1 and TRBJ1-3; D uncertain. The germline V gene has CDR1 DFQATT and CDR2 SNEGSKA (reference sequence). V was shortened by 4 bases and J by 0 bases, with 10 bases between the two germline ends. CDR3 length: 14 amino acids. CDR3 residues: CSAMKTLSGNTIYF. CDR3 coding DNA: TGCAGTGCTATGAAGACGCTCTCTGGAAACACCATATATTTT.

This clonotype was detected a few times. The CDR3 reads CSGGLGYGYTF. The CDR3 DNA follows: TGCAGTGGGGGGCTGGGCTATGGCTACACCTTC. V gene TRBV20-1 combines with J gene TRBJ1-2; a possible D gene is TRBD1 (6 bases). Germline-derived CDR1 and CDR2 are DFQATT and SNEGSKA (reference sequence). V shed 7 bases and J shed 4 bases, with 10 bases lying between them. The CDR3 has 11 amino acids.

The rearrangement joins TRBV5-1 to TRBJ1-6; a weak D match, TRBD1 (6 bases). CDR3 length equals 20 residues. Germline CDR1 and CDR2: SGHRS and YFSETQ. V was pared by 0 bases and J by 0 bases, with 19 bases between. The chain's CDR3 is CASSLAPGARGSSYNSPLHF. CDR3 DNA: TGCGCCAGCAGCTTGGCCCCGGGGGCGCGGGGGAGCTCCTATAATTCACCCCTCCACTTT.

The CDR3 nucleotides are TGTGCCAGCAGCCGTCCTGGCGGGACAGGGGGATCACCCCTCCACTTT. Its protein product is CASSRPGGTGGSPLHF. The chain has TRBV4-2 and TRBJ1-6; 11 bases fit TRBD1. Germline trimming cut 4 bases from V and 10 bases from J; bases unmatched to any gene: 9. There are 16 residues in the CDR3. Per germline, CDR1 LGHNA and CDR2 YNFKEQ.

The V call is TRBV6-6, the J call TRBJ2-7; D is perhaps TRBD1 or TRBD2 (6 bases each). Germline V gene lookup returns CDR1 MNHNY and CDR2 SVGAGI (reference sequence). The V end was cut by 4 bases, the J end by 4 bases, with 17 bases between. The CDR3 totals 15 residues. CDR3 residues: CASSSRVGGGYEQYV. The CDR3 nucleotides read TGTGCCAGCAGTTCCAGAGTTGGAGGGGGATACGAGCAGTACGTC.

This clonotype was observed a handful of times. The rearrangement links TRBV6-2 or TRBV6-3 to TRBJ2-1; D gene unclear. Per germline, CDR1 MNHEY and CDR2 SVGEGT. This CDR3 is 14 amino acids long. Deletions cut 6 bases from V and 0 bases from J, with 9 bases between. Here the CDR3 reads CASSRISSYNEQFF. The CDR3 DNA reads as TGTGCCAGCAGCAGAATTAGCTCCTACAATGAGCAGTTCTTC.

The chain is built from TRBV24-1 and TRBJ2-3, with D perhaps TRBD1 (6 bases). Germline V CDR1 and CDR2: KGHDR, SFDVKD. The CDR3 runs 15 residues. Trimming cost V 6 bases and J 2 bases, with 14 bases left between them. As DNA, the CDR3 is TGTGCCACCAGTCCAGGGACACCAAACACAGATACGCAGTATTTT. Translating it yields CATSPGTPNTDTQYF.

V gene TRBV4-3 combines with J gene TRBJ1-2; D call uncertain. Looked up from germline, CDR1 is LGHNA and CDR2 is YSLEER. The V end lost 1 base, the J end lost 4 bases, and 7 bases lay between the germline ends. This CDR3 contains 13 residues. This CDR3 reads CASSQAEGYGYTF. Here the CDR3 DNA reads TGCGCCAGCAGCCAAGCGGAGGGCTATGGCTACACCTTC.

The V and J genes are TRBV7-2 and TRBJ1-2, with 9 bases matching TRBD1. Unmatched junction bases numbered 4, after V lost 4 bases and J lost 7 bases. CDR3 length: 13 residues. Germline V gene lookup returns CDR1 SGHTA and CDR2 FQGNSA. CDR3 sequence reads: CASSWTGEGGYTF. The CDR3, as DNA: TGTGCCAGCAGCTGGACAGGGGAGGGTGGCTACACCTTC. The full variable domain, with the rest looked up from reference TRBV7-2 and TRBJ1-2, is GAGVSQSPSNKVTEKGKDVELRCDPISGHTALYWYRQSLGQGLEFLIYFQGNSAPDKSGLPSDRFSAERTGGSVSTLTIQRTQQEDSAVYLCASSWTGEGGYTFGSGTRLTVV.

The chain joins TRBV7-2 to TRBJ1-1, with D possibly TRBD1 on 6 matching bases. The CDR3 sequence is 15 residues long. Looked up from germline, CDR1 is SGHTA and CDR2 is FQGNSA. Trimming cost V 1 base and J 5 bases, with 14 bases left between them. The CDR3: CASSLEGRGVTEAFF. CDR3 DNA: TGTGCCAGCAGCTTAGAGGGTAGGGGGGTGACTGAAGCTTTCTTT.

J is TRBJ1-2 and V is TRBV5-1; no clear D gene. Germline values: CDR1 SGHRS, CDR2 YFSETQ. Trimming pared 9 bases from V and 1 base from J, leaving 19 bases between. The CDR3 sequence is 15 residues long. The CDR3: CATPAALKDNYGYTF. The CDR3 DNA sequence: TGCGCCACCCCCGCGGCTCTCAAGGATAACTATGGCTACACCTTC.

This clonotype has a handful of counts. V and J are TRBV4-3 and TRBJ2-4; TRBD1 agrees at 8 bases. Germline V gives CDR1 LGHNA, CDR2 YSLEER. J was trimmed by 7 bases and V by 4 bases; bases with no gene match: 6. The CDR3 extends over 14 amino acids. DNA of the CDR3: TGCGCCAGCAGCCGAGGACAGGGTCAGAACATTCAGTACTTC. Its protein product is CASSRGQGQNIQYF.

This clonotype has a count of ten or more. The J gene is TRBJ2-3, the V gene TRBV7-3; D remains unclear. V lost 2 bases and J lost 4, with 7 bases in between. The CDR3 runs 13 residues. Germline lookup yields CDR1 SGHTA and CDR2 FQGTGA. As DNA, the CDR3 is TGTGCCAGCAGCTTAGACCACGCAGATACGCAGTATTTT. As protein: CASSLDHADTQYF.

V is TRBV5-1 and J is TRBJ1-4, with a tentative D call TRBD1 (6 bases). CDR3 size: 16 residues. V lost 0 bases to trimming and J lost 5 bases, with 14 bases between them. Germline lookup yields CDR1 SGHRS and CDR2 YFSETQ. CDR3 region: CASSLDWGRRNEKLFF. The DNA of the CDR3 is TGCGCCAGCAGCTTGGATTGGGGGCGGAGGAATGAAAAACTGTTTTTT.

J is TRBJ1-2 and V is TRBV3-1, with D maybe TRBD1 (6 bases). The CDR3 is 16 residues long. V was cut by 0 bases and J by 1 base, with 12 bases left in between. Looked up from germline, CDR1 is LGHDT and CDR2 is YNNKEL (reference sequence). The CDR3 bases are TGTGCCAGCAGCCAAGAAGGTTGGGACATTAACTATGGCTACACCTTC. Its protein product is CASSQEGWDINYGYTF.

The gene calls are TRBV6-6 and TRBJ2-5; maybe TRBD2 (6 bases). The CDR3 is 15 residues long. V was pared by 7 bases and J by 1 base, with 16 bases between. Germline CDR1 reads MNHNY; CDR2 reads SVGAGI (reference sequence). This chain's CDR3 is CASTRGLGGQETQYF. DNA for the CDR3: TGTGCCAGCACTCGGGGTTTGGGGGGCCAAGAGACCCAGTACTTC.

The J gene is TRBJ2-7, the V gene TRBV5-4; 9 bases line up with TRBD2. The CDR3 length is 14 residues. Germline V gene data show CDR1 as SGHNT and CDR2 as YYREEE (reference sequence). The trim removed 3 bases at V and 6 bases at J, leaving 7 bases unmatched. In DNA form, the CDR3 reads TGTGCCAGCAGCTCGCCGGGACTAGCCGTCGAGCAGTACTTC. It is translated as CASSSPGLAVEQYF.

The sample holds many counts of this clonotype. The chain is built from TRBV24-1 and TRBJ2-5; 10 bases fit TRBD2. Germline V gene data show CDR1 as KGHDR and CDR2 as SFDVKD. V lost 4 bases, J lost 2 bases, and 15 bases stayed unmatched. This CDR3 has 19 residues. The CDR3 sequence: CATSDRGLAGDREQETQYF. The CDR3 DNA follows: TGTGCCACCAGTGACCGGGGGCTAGCGGGGGACCGCGAACAAGAGACCCAGTACTTC.

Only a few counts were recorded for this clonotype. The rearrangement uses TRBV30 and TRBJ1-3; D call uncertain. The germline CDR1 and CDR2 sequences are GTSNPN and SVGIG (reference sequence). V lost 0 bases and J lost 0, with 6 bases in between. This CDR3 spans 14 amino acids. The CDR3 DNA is TGTGCCTGGAGTGTAGGAGTCTCTGGAAACACCATATATTTT. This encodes CAWSVGVSGNTIYF.

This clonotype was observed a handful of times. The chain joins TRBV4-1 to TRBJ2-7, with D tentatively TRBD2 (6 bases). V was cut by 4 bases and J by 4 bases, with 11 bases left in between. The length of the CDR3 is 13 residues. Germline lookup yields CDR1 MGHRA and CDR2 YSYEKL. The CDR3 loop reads CASSLKEGYEQYF. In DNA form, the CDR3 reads TGCGCCAGCAGCCTTAAGGAGGGGTACGAGCAGTACTTC.

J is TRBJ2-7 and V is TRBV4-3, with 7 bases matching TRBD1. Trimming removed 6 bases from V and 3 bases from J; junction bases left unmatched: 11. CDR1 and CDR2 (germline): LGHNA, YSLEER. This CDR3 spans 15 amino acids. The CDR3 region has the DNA TGCGCCAGCAGACCTACAGGGGTCTCCCGCTACGAGCAGTACGTC. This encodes CASRPTGVSRYEQYV.